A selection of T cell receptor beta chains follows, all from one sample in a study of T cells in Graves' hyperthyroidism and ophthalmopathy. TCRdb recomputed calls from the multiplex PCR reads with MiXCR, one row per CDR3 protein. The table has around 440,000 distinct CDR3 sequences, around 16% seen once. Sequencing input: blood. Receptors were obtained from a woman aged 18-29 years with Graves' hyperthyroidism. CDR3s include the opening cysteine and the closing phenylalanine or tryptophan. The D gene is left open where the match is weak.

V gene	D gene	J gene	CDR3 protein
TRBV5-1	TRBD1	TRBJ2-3	CASSRGQGNTDTQYF
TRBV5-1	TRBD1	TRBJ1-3	CASSLRTHGQGGTWDTIYF
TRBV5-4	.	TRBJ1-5	CASSLDPYGQPQHF
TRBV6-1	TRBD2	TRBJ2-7	CASSGTSGGAGEQYF
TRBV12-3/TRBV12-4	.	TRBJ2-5	CASSFRYAVWPGVETQYF
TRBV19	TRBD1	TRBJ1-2	CASRRGTGGFGYTF
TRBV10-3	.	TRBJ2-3	CAIGGAGNTDTQYF
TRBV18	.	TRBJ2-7	CASSPPSNREQYF
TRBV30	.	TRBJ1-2	CAWNTRGGGYGYTF
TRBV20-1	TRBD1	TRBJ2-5	CSAATGLGTQYF
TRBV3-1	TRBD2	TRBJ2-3	CASSHRLAGVSTSTDTQYF
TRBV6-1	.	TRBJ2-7	CASSPGGSSYEQYF
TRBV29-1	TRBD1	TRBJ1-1	CSVSQGVTEAFF
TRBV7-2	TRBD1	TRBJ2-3	CASSLVGTGAPDTQYF
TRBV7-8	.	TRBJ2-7	CASSYLLSLGRSYEQYF
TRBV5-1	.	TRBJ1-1	CASSLDWSGNEAFF
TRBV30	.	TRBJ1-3	CAWSASGTSGNTIYF
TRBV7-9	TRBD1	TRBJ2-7	CASSLAGTGGNEQYF
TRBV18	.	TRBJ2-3	CASSISTDTQYF
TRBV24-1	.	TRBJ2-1	CATSFQDNEQFF
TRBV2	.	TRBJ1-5	CASSEYVGRPQHF
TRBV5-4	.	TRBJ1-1	CASSLDSGRAFF
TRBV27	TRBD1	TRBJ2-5	CASSSRDRGRPWETQYF
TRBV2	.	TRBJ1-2	CASSQDRGRGKRGYGYTF
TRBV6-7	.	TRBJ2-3	CASSPHDRGASTDTQYF
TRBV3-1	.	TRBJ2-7	CASSQDPHEQYF
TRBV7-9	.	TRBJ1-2	CASSLDLIRGYTF
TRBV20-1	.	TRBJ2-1	CSAGAATINNEQFF
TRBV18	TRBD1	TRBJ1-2	CASSRGQADNSYGYTF
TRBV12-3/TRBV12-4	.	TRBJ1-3	CASTRGNTIYF
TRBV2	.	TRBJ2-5	CASSELGGMETQYF
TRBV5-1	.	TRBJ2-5	CATKVDIQETQYF
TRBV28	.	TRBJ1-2	CASTPGPDVNYGYTF
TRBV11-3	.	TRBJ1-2	CASSLALGGNYGYTF
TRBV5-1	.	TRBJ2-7	CASSLEILSEQYF
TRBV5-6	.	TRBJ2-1	CASSLPSLHEQFF
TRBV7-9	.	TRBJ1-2	CASSFGGREHYGYTF
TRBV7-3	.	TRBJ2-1	CASSFNGGEQFF
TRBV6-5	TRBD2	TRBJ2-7	CASSYFGGTSGYEQYF
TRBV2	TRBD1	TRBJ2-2	CASTRDRNTGELFF
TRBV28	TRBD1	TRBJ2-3	CASSTGTGRPDTQYF
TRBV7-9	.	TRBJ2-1	CASSLPGRTFLLNNEQFF
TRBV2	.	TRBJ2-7	CASSTSTGILSYEQYF
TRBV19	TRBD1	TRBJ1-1	CASSIWTGDMNTEAFF
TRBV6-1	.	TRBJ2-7	CASTRTVDSSYEQYF
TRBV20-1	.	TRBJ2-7	CSASYLQPYEQYF
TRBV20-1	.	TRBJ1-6	CSAGTYNSPLHF
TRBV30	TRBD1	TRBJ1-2	CAYRDRFPDYGYTF
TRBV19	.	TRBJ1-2	CASSRDNNYGYTF
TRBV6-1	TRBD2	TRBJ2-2	CASRASGVFGELFF
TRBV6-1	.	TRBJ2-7	CATQGGGGSYEQYF
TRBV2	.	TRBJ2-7	CASSVPRLRRSSSYEQYF
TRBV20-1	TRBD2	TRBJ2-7	CSARETSGPHEQYF
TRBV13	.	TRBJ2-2	CASTLSSDAVTGELFF
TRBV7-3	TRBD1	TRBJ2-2	CASSLGQGQTGELFF
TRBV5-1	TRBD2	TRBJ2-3	CASSLVASGGPSTDTQYF